This TCR beta chain was recorded in a study of cytomegalovirus exposure and HLA in healthy donors. V was pared by 4 bases and J by 4 bases, with 16 bases between. The CDR3 consists of 14 residues. Germline V gives CDR1 SQVTM, CDR2 ANQGSEA. PCR was performed using 60 Vbeta and 13 Jbeta primers. Here immunoSEQ multiplex PCR was the method, and the copy in TCRdb shows in-frame clones only, minus some. The table lists roughly 100,000 clones, around 72% of them singletons. Source material: PBMCs. This clonotype was sampled from a young man in good health and CMV-seropositive. The gene calls are TRBV29-1 and TRBJ1-1, with TRBD1 as a possible D gene (6 bases). The CDR3 region is CSVGGRTTTTEAFF. The CDR3 bases are TGCAGCGTTGGGGGGCGGACCACGACCACTGAAGCTTTCTTT. Supplemented by reference TRBV29-1 and TRBJ1-1, the full variable domain reads SAVISQKPSRDICQRGTSLTIQCQVDSQVTMMFWYRQQPGQSLTLIATANQGSEATYESGFVIDKFPISRPNLTFSTLTVSNMSPEDSSIYLCSVGGRTTTTEAFFGQGTRLTVV.